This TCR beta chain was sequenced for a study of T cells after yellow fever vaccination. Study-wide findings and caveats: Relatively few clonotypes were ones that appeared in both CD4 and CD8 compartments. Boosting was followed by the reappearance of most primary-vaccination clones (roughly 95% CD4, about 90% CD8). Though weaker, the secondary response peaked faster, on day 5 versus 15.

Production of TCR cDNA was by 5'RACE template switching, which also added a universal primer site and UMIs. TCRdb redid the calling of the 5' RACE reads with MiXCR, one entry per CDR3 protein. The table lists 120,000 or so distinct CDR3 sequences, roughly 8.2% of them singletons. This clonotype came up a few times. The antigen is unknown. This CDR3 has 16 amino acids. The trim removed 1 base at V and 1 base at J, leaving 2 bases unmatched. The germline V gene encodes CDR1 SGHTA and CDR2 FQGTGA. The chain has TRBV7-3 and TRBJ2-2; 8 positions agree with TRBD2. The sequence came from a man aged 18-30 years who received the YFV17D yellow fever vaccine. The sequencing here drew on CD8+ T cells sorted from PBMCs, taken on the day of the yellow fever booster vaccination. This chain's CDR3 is CASSLSGGWNTGELFF. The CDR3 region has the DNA TGTGCCAGCAGCTTAAGCGGGGGGTGGAACACCGGGGAGCTGTTTTTT.